The 4 T cell receptor beta chains presented below share a single source sample, sequenced in a study of blood T cells in healthy people across ages. It was with a sample-barcoded 5' primer and a J-beta primer mix that a second PCR of roughly 7 to 12 cycles was run. TCRdb called the 5' RACE reads again in MiXCR, with one record for every CDR3 protein. The sample records around 280,000 distinct CDR3 sequences, around 27% being singletons. Sequenced material: blood. Source of these receptors: a woman aged 70-85 years in good health.

The rearrangement links TRBV2 to TRBJ2-2; 11 bases are shared with TRBD2. The CDR3 extends over 14 amino acids. V was pared by 6 bases and J by 7 bases, with 4 bases of the junction left unmatched. Germline V gives CDR1 SNHLY, CDR2 FYNNEI. The CDR3 sequence is CASSLLAGVGELFF. In DNA, the CDR3 is TGTGCCAGCAGCCTACTAGCGGGAGTCGGGGAGCTGTTTTTT.

This chain connects TRBV4-1 to TRBJ1-1; tentative D call: TRBD1 (5 bases). V lost 3 bases and J 10 bases, leaving 9 bases between the germline ends. The CDR3 contains 11 residues. Germline assignment: CDR1 MGHRA and CDR2 YSYEKL. In DNA form, the CDR3 reads TGCGCCAGCAGCCAGGGACTTGGAGCTTTCTTT. It yields the protein CASSQGLGAFF.

This chain links TRBV29-1 with TRBJ1-1; D may be TRBD1 (6 bases). The CDR3 sequence is 14 residues long. Germline assignment: CDR1 SQVTM and CDR2 ANQGSEA. V lost 6 bases, J lost 8 bases, and 22 bases lay in between. The DNA of the CDR3 is TGCAGCGTGCCCCGGCCGTCGGGACAATACGAAGCTTTCTTT. It is translated as CSVPRPSGQYEAFF.

This clonotype was picked up a small number of times. The CDR3 nucleotides read TGTGCCAGCAGCACAGGCTATGGCTACACCTTC. Amino acids: CASSTGYGYTF. The chain joins TRBV27 to TRBJ1-2, with TRBD1 as a possible D gene (5 bases). V lost 6 bases, J lost 4 bases, and 6 bases lay in between. This CDR3 spans 11 amino acids. CDR1 and CDR2 from the germline V gene are MNHEY and SMNVEV (reference sequence).